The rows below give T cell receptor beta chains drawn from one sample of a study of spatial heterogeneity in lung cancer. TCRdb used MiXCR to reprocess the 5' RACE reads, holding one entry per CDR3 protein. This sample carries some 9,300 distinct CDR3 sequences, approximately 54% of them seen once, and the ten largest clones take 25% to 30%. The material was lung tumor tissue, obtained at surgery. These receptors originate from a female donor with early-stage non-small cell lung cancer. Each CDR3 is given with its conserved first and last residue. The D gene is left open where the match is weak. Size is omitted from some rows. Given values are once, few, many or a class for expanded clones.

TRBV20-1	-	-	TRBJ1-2	TGCAGTGCTAGAGATCTAAACGTACAGGGAGCATATGGCTACACCTTC	CSARDLNVQGAYGYTF
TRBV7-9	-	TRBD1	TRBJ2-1	TGTGCCAGCAGCTCCCCCGCTGGGACAGCCTACAATGAGCAGTTCTTC	CASSSPAGTAYNEQFF
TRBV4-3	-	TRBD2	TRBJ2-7	TGCGCCAGCAGCCAAGAAGTGGCTAGCGGGGGCCTCATTCCCTACGAGCAGTACTTC	CASSQEVASGGLIPYEQYF
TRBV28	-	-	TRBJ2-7	TGTGCCAGCAGCCTTTGGGGGAAGGACAGTTCCTACGAGCAGTACTTC	CASSLWGKDSSYEQYF
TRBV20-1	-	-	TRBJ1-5	TGCAGTGCTAGTGGTGACAGCCCCGGCCAGCCCCAGCATTTT	CSASGDSPGQPQHF
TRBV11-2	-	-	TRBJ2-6	TGTGCCAGCAGCTTAGCGTCGGTCCCTGGGGCCAACGTCCTGACTTTC	CASSLASVPGANVLTF
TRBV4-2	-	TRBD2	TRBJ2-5	TGTGCCAGCAGCCAAGCTTGGACTAGCGGGGGTGTGGAGACCCAGTACTTC	CASSQAWTSGGVETQYF
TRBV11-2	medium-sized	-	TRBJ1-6	TGTGCCAGCAGCTTAGCCGGTTTTACCTCACCCCTCCACTTT	CASSLAGFTSPLHF
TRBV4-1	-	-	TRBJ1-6	TGCGCCAGCAGCCCGGTCGGCGGTTCAAACTTCTATAATTCACCCCTCCACTTT	CASSPVGGSNFYNSPLHF
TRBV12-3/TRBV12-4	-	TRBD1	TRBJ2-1	TGTGCCACCCAGCTTGGGACAGGGGATGCAATTGAGCAGTTCTTC	CATQLGTGDAIEQFF
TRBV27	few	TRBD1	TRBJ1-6	TGTGCCAGCAGTTTTTACCCGGGACAGGGCCTCTCTCCCCTCCACTTT	CASSFYPGQGLSPLHF
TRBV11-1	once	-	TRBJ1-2	TGTGCCAGCAGCTTGGGATTCGACTATGGCTACACCTTC	CASSLGFDYGYTF
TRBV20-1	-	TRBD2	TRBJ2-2	TGCAGTGCTAGAGGGATAGCGGGAGAGGGCACCGGGGAGCTGTTTTTT	CSARGIAGEGTGELFF
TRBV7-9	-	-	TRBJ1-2	TGTGCCAGCAGCAATGCTCCGGGACCGCCCTATGGCTACACCTTC	CASSNAPGPPYGYTF
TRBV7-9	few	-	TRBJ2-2	TGTGCCAGCAGCCAGGGACCGGCCGGGGAGCTGTTTTTT	CASSQGPAGELFF
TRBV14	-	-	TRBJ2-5	TGTGCCAGCAGCCAGTGGGTGGAGACCCAGTACTTC	CASSQWVETQYF
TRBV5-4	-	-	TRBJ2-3	TGTGCCAGCAGCGGGGCATCCGATACGCAGTATTTT	CASSGASDTQYF
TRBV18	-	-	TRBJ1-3	TGTGCCAGCTCACCCGGTCAAGCGGGGCGCCGGGGAAACACCATATATTTT	CASSPGQAGRRGNTIYF
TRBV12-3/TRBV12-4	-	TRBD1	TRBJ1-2	TGTGCCAGCAGCCCGGGACAGGGGGCCTCTGGCTACACCTTC	CASSPGQGASGYTF
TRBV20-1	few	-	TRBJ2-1	TGCAGTGCCCCATCGAGGAATGAGCAGTTCTTC	CSAPSRNEQFF
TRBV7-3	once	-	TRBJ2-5	TGTGCCAGCAGCTTAACAGGGTCGAACCAAGAGACCCAGTACTTC	CASSLTGSNQETQYF
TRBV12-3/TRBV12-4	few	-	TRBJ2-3	TGTGCCAGCACTTTTCGGGAAGATACGCAGTATTTT	CASTFREDTQYF
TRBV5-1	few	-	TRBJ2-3	TGCGCCAGCAGCTTGATGGCAGGACGAACTACAGATACGCAGTATTTT	CASSLMAGRTTDTQYF
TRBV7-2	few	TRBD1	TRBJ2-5	TGTGCCAGCAGCTTAGGAGGACAGGCCTGGGAGACCCAGTACTTC	CASSLGGQAWETQYF
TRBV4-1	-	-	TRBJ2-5	TGCGCCAGCAGCCAAATGGAACTGAAAGAGACCCAGTACTTC	CASSQMELKETQYF
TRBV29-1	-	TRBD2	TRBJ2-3	TGCAGCGTTGGGCTAGCGGGGGGCACAGATACGCAGTATTTT	CSVGLAGGTDTQYF
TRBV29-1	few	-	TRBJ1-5	TGCAGCGTTGCACTCGGGATCGGCAATCAGCCCCAGCATTTT	CSVALGIGNQPQHF
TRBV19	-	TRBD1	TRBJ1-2	TGTGCCAGTAGCCGAACCGGGACAGGGGAACCGAGCTACACCTTC	CASSRTGTGEPSYTF
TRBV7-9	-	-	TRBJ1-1	TGTGCCAGCAGCTTAGAGAGGCTTGAAGCTTTCTTT	CASSLERLEAFF
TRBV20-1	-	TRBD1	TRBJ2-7	TGCAGTGCTAGAGATTGGACAGGCCTCCGCTACGAGCAGTACTTC	CSARDWTGLRYEQYF
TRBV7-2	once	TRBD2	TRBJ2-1	TGTGCCAGCAGCTACCAGACTAGCGGGGTTGGTAATGAGCAGTTCTTC	CASSYQTSGVGNEQFF
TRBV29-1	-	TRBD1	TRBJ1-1	TGCAGCGTTGATCCTGGACAGGGGAACACTGAAGCTTTCTTT	CSVDPGQGNTEAFF
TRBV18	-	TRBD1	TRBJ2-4	TGTGCCAGCTCAGAGACAGGGCCCAAAAACATTCAGTACTTC	CASSETGPKNIQYF
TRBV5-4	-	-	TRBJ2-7	TGCGCCAGCAGCTTAGCAGGGGAAGGACCCGTTGGGGACTACGAGCAGTACTTC	CASSLAGEGPVGDYEQYF
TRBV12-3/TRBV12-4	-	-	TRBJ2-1	TGTGCCAGCAGTTTTCGGTCACCCTCCTACAATGAGCAGTTCTTC	CASSFRSPSYNEQFF
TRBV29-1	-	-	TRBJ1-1	TGCAGCGTTGGGGGGCCCGGGTCCCTCAAGGGTGAAGCTTTCTTT	CSVGGPGSLKGEAFF
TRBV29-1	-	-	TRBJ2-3	TGCAGCGTTGAACTAGCGTCAACGCAGTATTTT	CSVELASTQYF
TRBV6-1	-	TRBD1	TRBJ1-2	TGTGCCAGCAGTCCTCGACAGGGAGGGTTTGGCTACACCTTC	CASSPRQGGFGYTF
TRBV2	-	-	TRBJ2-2	TGTGCCAGCTGGGGCTTGACCGGGGAGCTGTTTTTT	CASWGLTGELFF
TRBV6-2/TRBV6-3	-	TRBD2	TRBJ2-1	TGTGCCAGCAGAACAGGACTAGGTCTTAGTGAGCAGTTCTTC	CASRTGLGLSEQFF
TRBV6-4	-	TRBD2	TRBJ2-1	TGTGCCAGCAGTGAACACACTAGCGGGAGAAATGAGCAGTTCTTC	CASSEHTSGRNEQFF
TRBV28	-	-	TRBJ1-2	TGTGCCAGCAGGTCTTCAGGGATCTATGGCTACACCTTC	CASRSSGIYGYTF